These 32 T cell receptor beta chains originate from one sample sequenced in a study of shared clonotypes between healthy human individuals. Here immunoSEQ multiplex PCR was the method, and the copy in TCRdb shows in-frame clones only, minus some. The sample carries over a million clones, 70% to 80% recorded once. The specimen sequenced was memory CD4+ T cells from PBMCs. Subset here: CD45RA-negative fraction. These receptors all stem from a man between 18 and 35 years old in good health. Some clones in this sample may be carry-over from other donors' samples.

The chain is built from TRBV30 and TRBJ2-5, with 7 bases matching TRBD1. With V trimmed by 3 bases and J by 2 bases, 6 bases remained unmatched. The CDR3 consists of 14 residues. The germline V gene encodes CDR1 GTSNPN and CDR2 SVGIG (reference sequence). The CDR3 bases are TGTGCCTGGAGCCACGGGACAGCACAAGAGACCCAGTACTTC. Translating gives CAWSHGTAQETQYF.

The chain links TRBV5-1 to TRBJ2-7, with unresolved D. Germline V gene sequence: CDR1 SGHRS, CDR2 YFSETQ. The CDR3 is 13 residues long. V was pared by 5 bases and J by 5 bases, with 14 bases between. CDR3 DNA: TGCGCCAGCAGGGGTGGAACCGCTCACGAGCAGTACTTC. It specifies CASRGGTAHEQYF.

The genes are TRBV2 and TRBJ1-5; D call uncertain. Trimming took 3 bases from V and 6 from J, leaving 9 bases between them. The CDR3 spans 13 residues. Looked up from germline, CDR1 is SNHLY and CDR2 is FYNNEI. This CDR3 reads CASSDQDPQPQHF. In DNA, the CDR3 is TGTGCCAGCAGTGATCAAGACCCTCAGCCCCAGCATTTT.

J is TRBJ2-2 and V is TRBV25-1; 7 nucleotides align to TRBD2. V lost 2 bases, J lost 1 base, and 7 bases stayed unmatched. Per germline, CDR1 MGHDK and CDR2 SYGVNS. The CDR3 runs 17 residues. In DNA, the CDR3 is TGTGCCAGCAGTGAAAGCGGGGTTCGGTGGAACACCGGGGAGCTGTTTTTT. Its protein is CASSESGVRWNTGELFF. Looking up the rest from reference TRBV25-1 and TRBJ2-2 gives the full variable domain: EADIYQTPRYLVIGTGKKITLECSQTMGHDKMYWYQQDPGMELHLIHYSYGVNSTEKGDLSSESTVSRIRTEHFPLTLESARPSHTSQYLCASSESGVRWNTGELFFGEGSRLTVL.

There are a few counts of this clone. This chain uses TRBV2 with TRBJ1-1, with D possibly matching TRBD1 (5 bases). Trimming pared 6 bases from V and 5 bases from J, leaving 16 bases between. CDR1 is SNHLY and CDR2 is FYNNEI in the germline V gene. The CDR3 extends over 14 amino acids. As DNA, the CDR3 is TGTGCCAGCAGCGGGGCCTTTGTGAGAACTGAAGCTTTCTTT. Translation gives CASSGAFVRTEAFF. The full variable domain, completed using reference TRBV2 and TRBJ1-1, is EPEVTQTPSHQVTQMGQEVILRCVPISNHLYFYWYRQILGQKVEFLVSFYNNEISEKSEIFDDQFSVERPDGSNFTLKIRSTKLEDSAMYFCASSGAFVRTEAFFGQGTRLTVV.

The chain links TRBV2 to TRBJ2-1; 10 bases agree with TRBD1. Trimming removed 6 bases from V and 10 bases from J; junction bases left unmatched: 6. CDR3 length equals 13 residues. CDR1 and CDR2 (germline): SNHLY, FYNNEI. CDR3 bases: TGTGCCAGCAGCGGGGACAGGGGAGGCGAGCAGTTCTTC. It codes for CASSGDRGGEQFF.

This clone was detected only once. The J gene is TRBJ1-2, the V gene TRBV18, with D possibly TRBD1 on 6 matching bases. Per germline, CDR1 KGHSH and CDR2 LQKENI. Trimming removed 3 bases from V and 4 bases from J, with 12 bases in between. This CDR3 contains 14 residues. The CDR3 protein is CASSPNRDGYGYTF. The CDR3 DNA is TGTGCCAGCTCACCTAACAGGGACGGCTATGGCTACACCTTC.

V usage is TRBV2 and J usage is TRBJ1-4; D gene uncertain. V was shortened by 5 bases and J by 5 bases, with 9 bases between the two germline ends. From germline, CDR1 is SNHLY and CDR2 FYNNEI. The CDR3 consists of 13 residues. The CDR3 loop is CASSRTQNEKLFF. DNA for the CDR3: TGTGCCAGCAGTCGGACCCAAAATGAAAAACTGTTTTTT.

This chain links TRBV19 with TRBJ2-6; D may correspond to TRBD1 or TRBD2 (6 bases each). Germline loops: CDR1 LNHDA, CDR2 SQIVND (reference sequence). The CDR3 sequence is 16 residues long. V was clipped by 7 bases and J by 1 base, with 14 bases between them. The CDR3 protein is CASMGGTGSGANVLTF. The CDR3 DNA reads as TGTGCCAGTATGGGGGGCACGGGGTCTGGGGCCAACGTCCTGACTTTC.

In its sample, this clone was seen many times. The rearrangement uses TRBV7-8 and TRBJ1-5; maybe TRBD1 (5 bases). V dropped 6 bases and J dropped 3 bases, with 9 bases sitting between them. This CDR3 spans 13 amino acids. Looked up from germline, CDR1 is SGHVS and CDR2 is FQNEAQ. The CDR3 DNA follows: TGTGCCAGCAGTACAGGTCTCAATCAGCCCCAGCATTTT. Amino acid sequence: CASSTGLNQPQHF. The whole variable domain, remainder taken from reference TRBV7-8 and TRBJ1-5, is GAGVSQSPRYKVAKRGQDVALRCDPISGHVSLFWYQQALGQGPEFLTYFQNEAQLDKSGLPSDRFFAERPEGSVSTLKIQRTQQEDSAVYLCASSTGLNQPQHFGDGTRLSIL.

The chain couples TRBV29-1 to TRBJ2-3; TRBD1 might be the D (5 bases). Germline CDR1 and CDR2: SQVTM and ANQGSEA. V was trimmed by 6 bases and J by 4 bases, leaving 8 bases between them. The CDR3 spans 11 residues. The CDR3 sequence is CSVQQADTQYF. CDR3 nucleotides: TGCAGCGTACAACAGGCAGATACGCAGTATTTT.

The chain recombines TRBV2 with TRBJ2-1, with 8 bases aligning to TRBD1. Germline V gene data show CDR1 as SNHLY and CDR2 as FYNNEI. CDR3 length: 14 residues. V lost 8 bases to trimming and J lost 6 bases; unmatched junction nucleotides: 9. The CDR3 protein is CASGPRGRPNEQFF. Here the CDR3 DNA reads TGTGCCAGCGGCCCCAGGGGGCGCCCCAATGAGCAGTTCTTC.

As for this clone: The same CDR3 arises from other DNA sequences in this sample as well. The chain has TRBV7-3 and TRBJ2-5, with a tentative D call TRBD1 (5 bases). The CDR3 consists of 13 residues. Germline values: CDR1 SGHTA, CDR2 FQGTGA. V was trimmed by 0 bases and J by 5 bases, leaving 7 bases between them. CDR3: CASSLTGAETQYF. DNA for the CDR3: TGTGCCAGCAGCTTAACAGGGGCGGAGACCCAGTACTTC.

The chain uses TRBV9 and TRBJ2-5, with TRBD1 as a possible D gene (6 bases). The CDR3 totals 15 residues. The V gene's germline CDR1 is SGDLS and CDR2 YYNGEE. Between the trimmed V and J ends, which lost 4 bases and 4 bases, there was a span of 17 bases. The chain's CDR3 is CASSLQGFKGETQYF. CDR3 DNA sequence: TGTGCCAGCAGCCTACAGGGTTTTAAAGGAGAGACCCAGTACTTC.

J is TRBJ1-1 and V is TRBV6-1; D not certain. Germline loops: CDR1 MNHNS, CDR2 SASEGT. V shed 5 bases and J shed 1 base, with 11 bases lying between them. The CDR3 is 14 amino acids. Here the CDR3 reads CASSSPPANTEAFF. The CDR3 coding sequence is TGTGCCAGCAGTTCCCCGCCAGCGAACACTGAAGCTTTCTTT.

This rearrangement joins TRBV28 to TRBJ2-5; 8 bases match TRBD2. Trimming at V came to 2 bases and at J to 5 bases, leaving 10 bases not matched to a gene. The CDR3 sequence is 16 residues long. Germline assignment: CDR1 MDHEN and CDR2 SYDVKM. The chain's CDR3 is CASSLGIAGLGETQYF. CDR3 sequence (DNA): TGTGCCAGCAGTTTAGGAATAGCGGGACTCGGGGAGACCCAGTACTTC.

The genes are TRBV28 and TRBJ2-7, with TRBD1 matching 9 bases. Germline-derived CDR1 and CDR2 are MDHEN and SYDVKM. CDR3 length: 17 residues. V lost 6 bases, J lost 1 base, and 13 bases stayed unmatched. The CDR3 here is CASSLPQGATPSYEQYF. In DNA, the CDR3 is TGTGCCAGCAGCCTCCCACAGGGGGCGACTCCTTCCTACGAGCAGTACTTC.

DNA for the CDR3: TGTGCCAGCAGTTCGGGGAGATACAATGAGCAGTTCTTC. As protein: CASSSGRYNEQFF. The genes are TRBV6-6 and TRBJ2-1; tentative D call: TRBD2 (5 bases). CDR1 and CDR2 (germline): MNHNY, SVGAGI (reference sequence). This CDR3 has 13 amino acids. The V and J ends lost 4 bases and 4 bases respectively, with 8 bases between them.

The chain uses TRBV6-6 and TRBJ2-2; no clear D. This CDR3 spans 15 amino acids. CDR1 and CDR2 from the germline V gene are MNHNY and SVGAGI (reference sequence). V lost 7 bases and J 1 base, leaving 13 bases between the germline ends. CDR3 sequence (DNA): TGTGCCAGCATTGAGCGATCCTTGAACACCGGGGAGCTGTTTTTT. Its translation: CASIERSLNTGELFF.

This rearrangement joins TRBV11-2 to TRBJ1-2; 7 bases are a match to TRBD1. The CDR3 spans 16 residues. Germline assignment: CDR1 SGHAT and CDR2 FQNNGV. V shed 5 bases, J shed 1 base, and the junction held 10 bases outside the gene matches. CDR3 coding DNA: TGTGCCAGCAGCCCAAACCCGGGACAGAATAACTATGGCTACACCTTC. This codes for CASSPNPGQNNYGYTF.

This clone was detected once. V usage is TRBV6-5 and J usage is TRBJ1-4, with D hard to call. V was cut by 5 bases and J by 10 bases, with 14 bases left in between. The V gene's germline CDR1 is MNHEY and CDR2 SVGAGI. This CDR3 contains 13 residues. CDR3 DNA sequence: TGTGCCAGCAGTACCGGGCCCCTAGGAAAACTGTTTTTT. Amino acid sequence: CASSTGPLGKLFF.

J is TRBJ2-3 and V is TRBV7-8, with 16 bases lining up with TRBD2. V dropped 5 bases and J dropped 6; count of bases not matched to a gene: 5. Germline CDR1 reads SGHVS; CDR2 reads FQNEAQ. CDR3 length: 16 residues. The CDR3 DNA reads TGTGCCAGCAGCCGGGGGACTAGCGGGAGGGTGGATACGCAGTATTTT. Amino acids: CASSRGTSGRVDTQYF.

The rearrangement uses TRBV28 and TRBJ2-2; tentatively, D is TRBD2 (7 bases). The CDR3 loop spans 14 amino acids. Trimming shortened V by 10 bases and J by 0 bases, and 12 bases separated the two germline ends. The germline V gene has CDR1 MDHEN and CDR2 SYDVKM. The CDR3 sequence: CAIKGGTNTGELFF. Here the CDR3 DNA reads TGTGCCATCAAGGGGGGGACGAACACCGGGGAGCTGTTTTTT.

This clone came up a few times. This sequence joins TRBV6-1 and TRBJ2-7; TRBD2 matches 12 bases. CDR1 is MNHNS and CDR2 is SASEGT in the germline V gene. The J segment lost 2 bases and the V segment lost 3 bases, leaving 5 bases of the junction unmatched. The CDR3 has 16 amino acids. In nucleotides, the CDR3 is TGTGCCAGCAGTGACCGGACTAGCGGGATACCCTACGAGCAGTACTTC. Translation gives CASSDRTSGIPYEQYF.

The chain is built from TRBV5-4 and TRBJ2-3; no firm D call. From germline, CDR1 is SGHNT and CDR2 YYREEE (reference sequence). The germline V and J ends were trimmed by 4 bases and 2 bases, with 11 bases remaining between them. CDR3 length: 14 residues. The CDR3 loop is CASSHRAYTDTQYF. The CDR3 coding sequence is TGTGCCAGCAGCCACCGGGCCTACACAGATACGCAGTATTTT.

V and J are TRBV6-1 and TRBJ1-2, with TRBD1 matching over 12 bases. From germline, CDR1 is MNHNS and CDR2 SASEGT. The CDR3 covers 14 residues. J gave up 7 bases and V 6 bases, and 6 bases lay outside the gene matches. CDR3 region: CASRPGTGGSGYTF. The DNA of the CDR3 is TGTGCCAGCAGACCCGGGACAGGGGGCAGTGGCTACACCTTC.

This chain uses TRBV4-1 with TRBJ2-3, with D perhaps TRBD2 (5 bases). Looked up from germline, CDR1 is MGHRA and CDR2 is YSYEKL. The ends were cut back, 4 bases at V and 2 bases at J, with 13 bases in the middle. The CDR3 consists of 15 residues. The CDR3 sequence: CASSRILDLTDTQYF. CDR3 nucleotide sequence: TGCGCCAGCAGCCGAATACTAGATCTCACAGATACGCAGTATTTT.

The V gene is TRBV28, the J gene TRBJ2-7; D may be TRBD2 (6 bases). CDR3 length: 15 residues. The germline V gene has CDR1 MDHEN and CDR2 SYDVKM. The germline V and J ends were trimmed by 8 bases and 4 bases, with 21 bases remaining between them. CDR3 nucleotides: TGTGCCAGCGCCGGCGCGGGACGGTATAGGTACGAGCAGTACTTC. Residues: CASAGAGRYRYEQYF.

The chain joins TRBV4-1 to TRBJ2-7; 11 nucleotides match TRBD1. Losses at the gene ends were 2 bases for V and 3 bases for J; bases not matched to a gene: 3. From germline, CDR1 is MGHRA and CDR2 YSYEKL. The CDR3 length is 15 residues. The CDR3: CASSQIGTGGYEQYF. CDR3 bases: TGCGCCAGCAGCCAAATTGGGACAGGGGGCTACGAGCAGTACTTC.

The chain couples TRBV6-5 to TRBJ2-5; unclear D gene. Looked up from germline, CDR1 is MNHEY and CDR2 is SVGAGI. This CDR3 is 15 amino acids long. V was shortened by 0 bases and J by 0 bases, with 8 bases between the two germline ends. CDR3 DNA: TGTGCCAGCAGTTACTCCTACGGATACCAAGAGACCCAGTACTTC. Translation gives CASSYSYGYQETQYF.

Notes on this clone: A much larger clone differs by one base, so this may be a read error. The same CDR3 also results from other DNA sequences found in this sample. The CDR3 sequence: CASSVSSGANVLTF. The CDR3 bases are TGTGCCAGCAGCGTAAGCTCTGGGGCCAACGTCCTGACTTTC. The chain is built from TRBV9 and TRBJ2-6; D call uncertain. The CDR3 totals 14 residues. CDR1 and CDR2 from the germline V gene are SGDLS and YYNGEE. V was pared by 1 base and J by 0 bases, with 2 bases between.

The rearrangement uses TRBV25-1 and TRBJ1-2; 7 bases agree with TRBD1. The V gene end was trimmed by 5 bases and the J gene end by 5 bases; junction bases not matched to a gene: 5. The CDR3 runs 13 residues. CDR1 and CDR2 (germline): MGHDK, SYGVNS. CDR3 bases: TGTGCCAGCAGTCTCGGACAGGCATATGGCTACACCTTC. Translated, it gives CASSLGQAYGYTF.